This record concerns one T cell receptor (beta chain) sequence. Assay: immunoSEQ multiplex PCR; the TCRdb copy retains only in-frame clones and omits some. This sample has 150,000 to 170,000 clones; about 88% occur once, and the top ten carry around 8.1%. The sample belongs to a study of blood T cell repertoires in COVID-19. As for the study in general: Samples taken during acute and convalescent COVID-19 were collected in the United States, Italy and Spain. T cells, B-cell-depleted T cells, or PBMCs provided the cDNA or gDNA that served as material.

The germline V gene has CDR1 SNHLY and CDR2 FYNNEI. The length of the CDR3 is 16 residues. Trimming removed 8 bases from V and 4 bases from J; junction bases left unmatched: 11. The V and J genes are TRBV2 and TRBJ1-6; TRBD1 agrees at 7 bases. The sample consisted of peripheral blood. The TCR was taken from a woman aged 60-70 years with COVID-19, enrolled during active disease. The CDR3 DNA follows: TGTGCCAGCTTCCACCCGCTACAGGGGTATAATTCACCCCTCCACTTT. Amino acid sequence: CASFHPLQGYNSPLHF. The whole variable domain, filled in from reference TRBV2 and TRBJ1-6, reads EPEVTQTPSHQVTQMGQEVILRCVPISNHLYFYWYRQILGQKVEFLVSFYNNEISEKSEIFDDQFSVERPDGSNFTLKIRSTKLEDSAMYFCASFHPLQGYNSPLHFGNGTRLTVT.